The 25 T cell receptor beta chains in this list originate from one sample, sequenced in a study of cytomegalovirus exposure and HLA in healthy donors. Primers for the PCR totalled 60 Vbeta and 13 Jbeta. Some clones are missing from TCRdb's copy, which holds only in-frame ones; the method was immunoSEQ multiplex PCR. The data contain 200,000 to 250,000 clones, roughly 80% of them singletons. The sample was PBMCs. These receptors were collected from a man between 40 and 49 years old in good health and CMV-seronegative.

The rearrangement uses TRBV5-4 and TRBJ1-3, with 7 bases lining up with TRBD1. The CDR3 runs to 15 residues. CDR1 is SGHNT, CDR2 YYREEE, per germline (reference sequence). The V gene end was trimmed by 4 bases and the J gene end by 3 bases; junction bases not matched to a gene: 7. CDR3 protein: CASSVAGGRGNTIYF. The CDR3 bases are TGTGCCAGCAGCGTCGCAGGGGGACGTGGAAACACCATATATTTT.

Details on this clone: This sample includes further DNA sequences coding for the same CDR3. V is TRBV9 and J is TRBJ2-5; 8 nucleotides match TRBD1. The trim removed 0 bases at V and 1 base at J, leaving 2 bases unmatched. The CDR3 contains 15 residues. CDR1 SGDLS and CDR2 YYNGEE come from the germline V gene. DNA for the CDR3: TGTGCCAGCAGCGTAGGAGGACAGGGCCAAGAGACCCAGTACTTC. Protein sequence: CASSVGGQGQETQYF.

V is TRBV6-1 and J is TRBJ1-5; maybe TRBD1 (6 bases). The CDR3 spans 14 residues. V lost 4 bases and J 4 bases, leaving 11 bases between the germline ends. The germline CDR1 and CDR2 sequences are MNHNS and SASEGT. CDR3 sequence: CASSARGQNQPQHF. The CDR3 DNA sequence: TGTGCCAGCAGTGCACGAGGACAGAATCAGCCCCAGCATTTT.

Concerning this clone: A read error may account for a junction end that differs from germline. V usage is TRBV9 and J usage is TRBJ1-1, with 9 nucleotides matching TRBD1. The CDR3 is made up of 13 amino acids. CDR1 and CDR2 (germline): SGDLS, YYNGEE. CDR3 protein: CASSTTGGSAREF. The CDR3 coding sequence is TGTGCCAGCAGCACCACAGGGGGCTCCGCTAGGGAATTT.

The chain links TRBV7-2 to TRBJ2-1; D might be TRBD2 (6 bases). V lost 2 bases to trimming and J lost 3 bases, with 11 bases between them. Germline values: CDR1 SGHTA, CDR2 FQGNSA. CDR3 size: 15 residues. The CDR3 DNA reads TGTGCCAGCAGCTTAACGGGAGTGGGCTACAATGAGCAGTTCTTC. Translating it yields CASSLTGVGYNEQFF.

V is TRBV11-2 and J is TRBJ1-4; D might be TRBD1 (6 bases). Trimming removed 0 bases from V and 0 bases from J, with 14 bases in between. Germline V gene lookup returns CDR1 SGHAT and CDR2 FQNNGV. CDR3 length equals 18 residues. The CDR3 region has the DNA TGTGCCAGCAGCTTAGAACTTGGGGGCCGCGCAACTAATGAAAAACTGTTTTTT. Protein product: CASSLELGGRATNEKLFF.

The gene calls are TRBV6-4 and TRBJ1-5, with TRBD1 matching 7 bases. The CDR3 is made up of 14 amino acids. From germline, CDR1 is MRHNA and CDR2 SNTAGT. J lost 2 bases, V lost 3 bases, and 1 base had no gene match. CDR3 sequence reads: CASSEGGGNQPQHF. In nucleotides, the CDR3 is TGTGCCAGCAGTGAAGGGGGCGGCAATCAGCCCCAGCATTTT.

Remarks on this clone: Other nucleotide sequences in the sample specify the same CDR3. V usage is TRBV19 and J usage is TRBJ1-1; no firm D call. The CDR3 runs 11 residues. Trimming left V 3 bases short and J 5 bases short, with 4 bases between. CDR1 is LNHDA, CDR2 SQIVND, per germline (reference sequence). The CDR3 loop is CASSIFTEAFF. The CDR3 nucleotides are TGTGCCAGTAGTATCTTTACTGAAGCTTTCTTT.

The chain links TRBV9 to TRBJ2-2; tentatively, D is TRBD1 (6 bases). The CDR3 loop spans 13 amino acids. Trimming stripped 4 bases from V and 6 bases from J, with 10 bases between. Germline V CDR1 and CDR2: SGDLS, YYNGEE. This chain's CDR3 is CASSLRGPGELFF. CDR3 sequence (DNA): TGTGCCAGCAGCCTCAGGGGACCCGGGGAGCTGTTTTTT. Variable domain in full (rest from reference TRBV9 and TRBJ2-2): DSGVTQTPKHLITATGQRVTLRCSPRSGDLSVYWYQQSLDQGLQFLIQYYNGEERAKGNILERFSAQQFPDLHSELNLSSLELGDSALYFCASSLRGPGELFFGEGSRLTVL.

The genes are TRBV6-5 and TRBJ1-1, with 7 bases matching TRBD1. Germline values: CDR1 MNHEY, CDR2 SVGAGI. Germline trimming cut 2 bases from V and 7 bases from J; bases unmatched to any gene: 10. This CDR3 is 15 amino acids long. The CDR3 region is CASSYLGTVASEAFF. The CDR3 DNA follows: TGTGCCAGCAGTTACCTAGGGACAGTAGCAAGTGAAGCTTTCTTT.

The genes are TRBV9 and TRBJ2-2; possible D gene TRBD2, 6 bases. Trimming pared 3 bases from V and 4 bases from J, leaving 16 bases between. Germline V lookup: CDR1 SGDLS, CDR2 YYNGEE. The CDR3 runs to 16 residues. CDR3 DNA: TGTGCCAGCAGCGGGGTGGCGGGGCGCGGCACCGGGGAGCTGTTTTTT. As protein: CASSGVAGRGTGELFF.

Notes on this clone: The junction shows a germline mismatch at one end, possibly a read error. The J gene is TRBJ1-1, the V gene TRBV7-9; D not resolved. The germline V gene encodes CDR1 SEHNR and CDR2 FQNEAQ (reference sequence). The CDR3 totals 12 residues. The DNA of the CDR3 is TGTTCCAGCAGCTTTGATGGAGGTGGTGCTTTCTTT. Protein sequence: CSSSFDGGGAFF.

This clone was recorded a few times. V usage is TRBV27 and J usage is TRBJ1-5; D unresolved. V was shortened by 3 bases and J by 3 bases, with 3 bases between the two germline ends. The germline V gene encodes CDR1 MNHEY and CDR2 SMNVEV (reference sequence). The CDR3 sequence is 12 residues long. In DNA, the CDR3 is TGTGCCAGCAGTTTCCTCAATCAGCCCCAGCATTTT. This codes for CASSFLNQPQHF.

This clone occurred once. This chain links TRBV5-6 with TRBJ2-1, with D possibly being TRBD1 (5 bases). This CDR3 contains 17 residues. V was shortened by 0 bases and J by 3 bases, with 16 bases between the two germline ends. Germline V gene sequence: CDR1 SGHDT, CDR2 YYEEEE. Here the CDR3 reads CASSLAPRAVFYNEQFF. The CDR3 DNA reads TGTGCCAGCAGCTTGGCCCCCAGGGCGGTCTTCTACAATGAGCAGTTCTTC.

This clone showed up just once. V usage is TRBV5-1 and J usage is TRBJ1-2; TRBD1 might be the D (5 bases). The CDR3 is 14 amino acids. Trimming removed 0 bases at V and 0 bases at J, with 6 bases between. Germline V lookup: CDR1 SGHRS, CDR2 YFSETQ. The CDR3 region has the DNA TGCGCCAGCAGCTTGGGACAGCCTAACTATGGCTACACCTTC. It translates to CASSLGQPNYGYTF.

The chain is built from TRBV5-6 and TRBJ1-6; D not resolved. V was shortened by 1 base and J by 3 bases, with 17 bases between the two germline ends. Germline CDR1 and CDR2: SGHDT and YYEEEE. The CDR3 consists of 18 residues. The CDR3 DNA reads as TGTGCCAGCAGCTTGACCCTGTTAGGAGGAAACTATAATTCACCCCTCCACTTT. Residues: CASSLTLLGGNYNSPLHF.

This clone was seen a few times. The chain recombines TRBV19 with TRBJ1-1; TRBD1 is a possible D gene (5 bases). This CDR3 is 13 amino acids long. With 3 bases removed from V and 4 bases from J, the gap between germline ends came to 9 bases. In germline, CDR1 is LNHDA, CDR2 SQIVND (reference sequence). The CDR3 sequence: CASSIERGTEAFF. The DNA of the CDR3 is TGTGCCAGTAGTATCGAAAGGGGCACTGAAGCTTTCTTT.

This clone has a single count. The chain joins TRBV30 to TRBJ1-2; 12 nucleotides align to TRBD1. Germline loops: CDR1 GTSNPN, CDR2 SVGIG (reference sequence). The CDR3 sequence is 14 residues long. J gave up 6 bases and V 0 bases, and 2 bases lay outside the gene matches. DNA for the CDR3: TGTGCCTGGAGTGTTGGGACAGGGGGCAATGGCTACACCTTC. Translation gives CAWSVGTGGNGYTF. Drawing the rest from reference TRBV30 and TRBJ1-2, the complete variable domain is SQTIHQWPATLVQPVGSPLSLECTVEGTSNPNLYWYRQAAGRGLQLLFYSVGIGQISSEVPQNLSASRPQDRQFILSSKKLLLSDSGFYLCAWSVGTGGNGYTFGSGTRLTVV.

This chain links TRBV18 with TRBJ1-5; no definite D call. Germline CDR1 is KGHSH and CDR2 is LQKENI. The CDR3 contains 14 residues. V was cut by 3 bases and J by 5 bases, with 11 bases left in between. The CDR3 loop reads CASSPTTGYQPQHF. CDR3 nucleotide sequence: TGTGCCAGCTCACCTACTACGGGTTATCAGCCCCAGCATTTT.

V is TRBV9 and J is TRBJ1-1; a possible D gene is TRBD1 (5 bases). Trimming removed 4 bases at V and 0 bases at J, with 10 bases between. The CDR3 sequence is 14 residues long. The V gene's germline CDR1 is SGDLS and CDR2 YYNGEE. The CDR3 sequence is CASSTQVVNTEAFF. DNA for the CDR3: TGTGCCAGCAGCACACAGGTCGTGAACACTGAAGCTTTCTTT.

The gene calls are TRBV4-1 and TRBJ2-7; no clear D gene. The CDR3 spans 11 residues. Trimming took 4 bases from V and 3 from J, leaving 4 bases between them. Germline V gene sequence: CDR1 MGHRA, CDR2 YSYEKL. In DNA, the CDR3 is TGCGCCAGCAGCCCCAGCTACGAGCAGTACTTC. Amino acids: CASSPSYEQYF.

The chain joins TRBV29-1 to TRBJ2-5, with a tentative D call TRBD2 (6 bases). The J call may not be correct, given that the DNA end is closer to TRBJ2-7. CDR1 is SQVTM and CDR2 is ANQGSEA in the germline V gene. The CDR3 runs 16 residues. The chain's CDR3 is CSVEIKAGWGSYEQYF. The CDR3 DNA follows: TGCAGCGTTGAAATTAAGGCGGGATGGGGCTCCTACGAGCAGTACTTC.

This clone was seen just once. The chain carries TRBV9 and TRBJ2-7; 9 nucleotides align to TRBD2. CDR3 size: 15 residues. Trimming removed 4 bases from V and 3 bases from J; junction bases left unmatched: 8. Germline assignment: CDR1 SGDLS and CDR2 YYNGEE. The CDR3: CASSPSSGRSYEQYF. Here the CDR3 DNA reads TGTGCCAGCAGCCCCTCCAGCGGGAGGAGCTACGAGCAGTACTTC.

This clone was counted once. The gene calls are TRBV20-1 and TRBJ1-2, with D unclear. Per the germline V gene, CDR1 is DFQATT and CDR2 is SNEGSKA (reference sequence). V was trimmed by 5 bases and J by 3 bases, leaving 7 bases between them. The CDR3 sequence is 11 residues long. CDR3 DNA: TGCAGTGCTCAGAGGGACTATGGCTACACCTTC. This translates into CSAQRDYGYTF.

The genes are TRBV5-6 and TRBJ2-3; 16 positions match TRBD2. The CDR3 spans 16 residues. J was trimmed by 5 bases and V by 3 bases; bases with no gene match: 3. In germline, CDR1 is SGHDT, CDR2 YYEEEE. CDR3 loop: CASSWGLAGGGDTQYF. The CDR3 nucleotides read TGTGCCAGCAGCTGGGGACTAGCGGGGGGGGGAGATACGCAGTATTTT.